This T cell receptor (beta chain) was sequenced for a study of blood T cells in healthy people across ages. Germline CDR1 and CDR2: DFQATT and SNEGSKA (reference sequence). CDR3 length: 15 residues. V dropped 1 base and J dropped 4; count of bases not matched to a gene: 7. Donor samples were obtained from healthy Caucasian individuals from Russia, aged roughly 6 to 95. The second PCR ran about 6 to 11 cycles with a sample-barcoded 5' primer and J-beta primers. Each cDNA molecule received a tag from a template-switch adaptor that had 12 random nucleotides. Every individual sample yielded 2.5 million or more paired-end reads (each containing CDR3). TCRdb passed the 5' RACE reads through MiXCR, listing each CDR3 protein once. The sample lists around 1,900,000 distinct CDR3 sequences, roughly two fifths occurring once. This clonotype was seen a handful of times. Its antigen is not identified. Study results and limitations: Among long-lived donors, naive CD4+ cells were more numerous and diversity higher than in aged donors.

The V call is TRBV20-1, the J call TRBJ1-5; 7 positions match TRBD1. The sample taken for sequencing was blood. The TCR comes from a human donor in good health. The CDR3 DNA sequence: TGCAGTGCTAGAGTTAGGGGACAGCGAAATCAGCCCCAGCATTTT. It codes for CSARVRGQRNQPQHF.